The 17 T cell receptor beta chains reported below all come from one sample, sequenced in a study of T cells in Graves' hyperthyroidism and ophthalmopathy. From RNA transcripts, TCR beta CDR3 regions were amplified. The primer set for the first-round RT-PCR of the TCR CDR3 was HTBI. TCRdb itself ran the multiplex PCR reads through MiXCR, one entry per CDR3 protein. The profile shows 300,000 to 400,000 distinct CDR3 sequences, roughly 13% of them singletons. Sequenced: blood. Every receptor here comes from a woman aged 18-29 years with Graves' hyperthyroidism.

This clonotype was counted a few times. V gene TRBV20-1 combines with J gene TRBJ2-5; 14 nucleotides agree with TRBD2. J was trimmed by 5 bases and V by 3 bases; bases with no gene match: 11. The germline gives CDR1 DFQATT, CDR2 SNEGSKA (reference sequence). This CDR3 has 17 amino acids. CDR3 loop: CSARGLAGAPDWETQYF. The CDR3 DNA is TGCAGTGCTAGGGGACTAGCGGGAGCCCCCGACTGGGAGACCCAGTACTTC.

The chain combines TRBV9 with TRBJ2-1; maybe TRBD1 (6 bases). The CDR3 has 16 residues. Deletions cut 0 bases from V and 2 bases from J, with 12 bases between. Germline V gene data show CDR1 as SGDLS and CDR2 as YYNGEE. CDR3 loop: CASSVAWTATYNEQFF. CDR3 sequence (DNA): TGTGCCAGCAGCGTAGCCTGGACAGCAACCTACAATGAGCAGTTCTTC.

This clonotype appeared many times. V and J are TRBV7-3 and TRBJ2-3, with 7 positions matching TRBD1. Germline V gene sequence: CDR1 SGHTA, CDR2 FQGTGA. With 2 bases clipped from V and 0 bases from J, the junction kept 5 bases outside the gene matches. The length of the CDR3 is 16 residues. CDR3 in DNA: TGTGCCAGCAGCTTAGGGGACAGCTTAAGCACAGATACGCAGTATTTT. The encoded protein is CASSLGDSLSTDTQYF.

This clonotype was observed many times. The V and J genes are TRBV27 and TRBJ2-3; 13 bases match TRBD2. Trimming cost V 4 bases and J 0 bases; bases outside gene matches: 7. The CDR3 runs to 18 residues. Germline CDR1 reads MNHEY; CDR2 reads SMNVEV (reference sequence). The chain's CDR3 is CASSSTSGGSTSTDTQYF. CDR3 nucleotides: TGTGCCAGCAGTTCGACTAGCGGGGGGTCAACTAGCACAGATACGCAGTATTTT.

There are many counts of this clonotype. The chain's CDR3 is CATASGRWADTQYF. The CDR3 region has the DNA TGTGCCACCGCTAGCGGGAGATGGGCAGATACGCAGTATTTT. This chain connects TRBV28 to TRBJ2-3, with 10 nucleotides matching TRBD2. The CDR3 is 14 amino acids. The V gene end was trimmed by 10 bases and the J gene end by 4 bases; junction bases not matched to a gene: 8. Germline assignment: CDR1 MDHEN and CDR2 SYDVKM. Drawing the rest from reference TRBV28 and TRBJ2-3, the complete variable domain is DVKVTQSSRYLVKRTGEKVFLECVQDMDHENMFWYRQDPGLGLRLIYFSYDVKMKEKGDIPEGYSVSREKKERFSLILESASTNQTSMYLCATASGRWADTQYFGPGTRLTVL.

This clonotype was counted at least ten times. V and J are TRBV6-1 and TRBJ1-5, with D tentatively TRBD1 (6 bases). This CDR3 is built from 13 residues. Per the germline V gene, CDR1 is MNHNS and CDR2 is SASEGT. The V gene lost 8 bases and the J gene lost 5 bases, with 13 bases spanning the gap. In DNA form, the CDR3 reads TGTGCCAGCTCACAGGGTGAGGATCAGCCCCAGCATTTT. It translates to CASSQGEDQPQHF.

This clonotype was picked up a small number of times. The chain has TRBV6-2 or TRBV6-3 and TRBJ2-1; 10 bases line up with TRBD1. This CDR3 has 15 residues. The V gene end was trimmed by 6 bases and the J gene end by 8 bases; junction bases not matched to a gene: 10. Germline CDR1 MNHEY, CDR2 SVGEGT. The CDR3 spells CASREGQGSTDEQFF. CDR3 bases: TGTGCCAGCAGAGAGGGACAGGGGAGTACGGATGAGCAGTTCTTC.

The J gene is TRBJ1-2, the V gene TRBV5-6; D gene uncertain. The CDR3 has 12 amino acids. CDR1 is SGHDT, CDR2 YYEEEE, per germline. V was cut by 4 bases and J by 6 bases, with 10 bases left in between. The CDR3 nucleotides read TGTGCCAGCAGCACTAAACGACATGGCTACACCTTC. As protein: CASSTKRHGYTF. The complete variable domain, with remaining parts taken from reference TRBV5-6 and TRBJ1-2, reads DAGVTQSPTHLIKTRGQQVTLRCSPKSGHDTVSWYQQALGQGPQFIFQYYEEEERQRGNFPDRFSGHQFPNYSSELNVNALLLGDSALYLCASSTKRHGYTFGSGTRLTVV.

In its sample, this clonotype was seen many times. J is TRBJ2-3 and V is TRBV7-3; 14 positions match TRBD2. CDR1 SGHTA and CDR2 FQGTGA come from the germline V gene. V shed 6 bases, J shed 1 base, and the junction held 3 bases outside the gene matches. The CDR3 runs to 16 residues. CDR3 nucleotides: TGTGCCAGCAGTTGGGGACTAGCGGGGGGCACAGATACGCAGTATTTT. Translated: CASSWGLAGGTDTQYF.

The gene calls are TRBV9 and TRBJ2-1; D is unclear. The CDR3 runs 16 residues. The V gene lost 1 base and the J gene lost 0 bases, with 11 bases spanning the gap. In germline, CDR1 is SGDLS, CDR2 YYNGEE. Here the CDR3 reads CASSVKALSSYNEQFF. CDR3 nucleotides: TGTGCCAGCAGCGTAAAGGCCCTGAGCTCCTACAATGAGCAGTTCTTC.

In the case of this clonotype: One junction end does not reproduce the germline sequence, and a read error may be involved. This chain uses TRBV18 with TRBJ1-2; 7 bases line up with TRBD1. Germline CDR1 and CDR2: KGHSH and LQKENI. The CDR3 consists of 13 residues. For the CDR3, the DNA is TGTGCCAGCCCACCCCCCGGGACAGCTCATCGGTCCTTC. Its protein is CASPPPGTAHRSF.

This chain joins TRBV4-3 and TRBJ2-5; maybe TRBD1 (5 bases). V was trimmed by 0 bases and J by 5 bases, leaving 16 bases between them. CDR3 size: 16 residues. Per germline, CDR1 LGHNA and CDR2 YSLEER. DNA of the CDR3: TGCGCCAGCAGCCAAGAAGGACGGCAGGGTCTTGAGACCCAGTACTTC. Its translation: CASSQEGRQGLETQYF.

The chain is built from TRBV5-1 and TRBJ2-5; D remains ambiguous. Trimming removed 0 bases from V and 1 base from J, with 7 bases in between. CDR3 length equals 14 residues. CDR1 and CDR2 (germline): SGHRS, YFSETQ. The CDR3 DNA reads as TGCGCCAGCAGCTTGGGACGGACCCAAGAGACCCAGTACTTC. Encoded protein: CASSLGRTQETQYF.

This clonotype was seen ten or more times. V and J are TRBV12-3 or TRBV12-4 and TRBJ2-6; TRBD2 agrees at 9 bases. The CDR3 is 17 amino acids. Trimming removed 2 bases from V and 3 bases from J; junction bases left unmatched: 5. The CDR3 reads CASSLQASGIGANVLTF. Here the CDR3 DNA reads TGTGCCAGCAGTTTACAGGCTAGCGGGATTGGGGCCAACGTCCTGACTTTC.

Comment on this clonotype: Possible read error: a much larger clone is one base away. CDR3 coding DNA: TGTGCCATCAGCCGACCCGGTCCCGCAGATACGCAGTATTTT. It encodes CAISRPGPADTQYF. This chain uses TRBV10-3 with TRBJ2-3; D remains unclear. The CDR3 runs to 14 residues. Germline CDR1 ENHRY, CDR2 SYGVKD. V dropped 6 bases and J dropped 4 bases, with 14 bases sitting between them.

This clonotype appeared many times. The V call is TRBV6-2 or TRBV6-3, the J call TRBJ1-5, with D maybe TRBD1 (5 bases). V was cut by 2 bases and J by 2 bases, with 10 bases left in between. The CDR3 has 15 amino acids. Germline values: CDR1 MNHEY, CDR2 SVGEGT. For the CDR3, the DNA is TGTGCCAGCAGTTACGGGGGGACTGGCAATCAGCCCCAGCATTTT. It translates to CASSYGGTGNQPQHF.

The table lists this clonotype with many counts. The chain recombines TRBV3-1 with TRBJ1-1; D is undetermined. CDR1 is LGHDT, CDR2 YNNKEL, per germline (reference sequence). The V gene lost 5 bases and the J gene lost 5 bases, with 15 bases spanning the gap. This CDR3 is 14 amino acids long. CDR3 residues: CASSDTTAGTEAFF. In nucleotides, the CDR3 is TGTGCCAGCAGCGACACTACAGCGGGGACTGAAGCTTTCTTT.